This is a list of T cell receptor beta chains from one sample in a study of shared clonotypes between healthy human individuals. Only in-frame clones appear in the TCRdb table, and some are missing; sequencing was by immunoSEQ multiplex PCR. Of approximately 350,000 clones in the sample, over 65% were seen once. Sequencing used memory CD4+ T cells sorted from blood. The receptor set was obtained from a man aged 30 to 45 in good health. CDR3s include the opening cysteine and the closing phenylalanine or tryptophan. The D gene is left open where the match is weak. Expanded clones get a size class; other rows say once, few or many, or leave the size out.

size: .; J: TRBJ1-3; length: 17; V: TRBV5-6; D: TRBD1; DNA: TGTGCCAGCAGCTCGCGGCCGGGACAGAACCTTGGAAACACCATATATTTT; CDR3: CASSSRPGQNLGNTIYF
size: .; J: TRBJ1-1; length: 13; V: TRBV7-3; D: .; DNA: TGTGCCAGCAAACAGGGATCGAACACTGAAGCTTTCTTT; CDR3: CASKQGSNTEAFF
size: many; J: TRBJ2-7; length: 15; V: TRBV27; D: TRBD1; DNA: TGTGCCAGCAGCCCCACCGGGACAGGGGTAAGCGAGCAGTACTTC; CDR3: CASSPTGTGVSEQYF
size: .; J: TRBJ1-3; length: 15; V: TRBV7-2; D: .; DNA: TGTGCCAGCAGCTTACTTCCCCCGTCTGGAAACACCATATATTTT; CDR3: CASSLLPPSGNTIYF
size: .; J: TRBJ1-1; length: 14; V: TRBV30; D: .; DNA: TGTGCCTGGAGTGTTTGGGGGGCGGAAACTGAAGCTTTCTTT; CDR3: CAWSVWGAETEAFF
size: .; J: TRBJ2-7; length: 13; V: TRBV19; D: TRBD2; DNA: TGTGCCAGTAGTAGGAGCGGGAGCGGCGAGCAGTACTTC; CDR3: CASSRSGSGEQYF
size: .; J: TRBJ2-2; length: 14; V: TRBV7-2; D: TRBD1; DNA: TGTGCCAGCAGCTTTCTCGGACAGGTCGGGGAGCTGTTTTTT; CDR3: CASSFLGQVGELFF
size: .; J: TRBJ2-3; length: 14; V: TRBV9; D: .; DNA: TGTGCCAGCAGCCAAAAGATACTAGCAGATACGCAGTATTTT; CDR3: CASSQKILADTQYF
size: .; J: TRBJ2-1; length: 15; V: TRBV11-3; D: TRBD2; DNA: TGTGCCAGCAGCTTAGGCGGGAGCGCCCACAATGAGCAGTTCTTC; CDR3: CASSLGGSAHNEQFF
size: once; J: TRBJ2-2; length: 18; V: TRBV5-8; D: TRBD2; DNA: TGTGCCAGCAGCTTCGAGGTTCTAGCGGCCACGAACACCGGGGAGCTGTTTTTT; CDR3: CASSFEVLAATNTGELFF
size: .; J: TRBJ2-7; length: 14; V: TRBV18; D: .; DNA: TGTGCCAGCTCACCACCCTTGACGAACTACGAGCAGTACTTC; CDR3: CASSPPLTNYEQYF
size: .; J: TRBJ2-7; length: 15; V: TRBV10-3; D: TRBD1; DNA: TGTGCCATCAGTGCTTCGCGGGACAGGTCTTCCGAGCAGTACTTC; CDR3: CAISASRDRSSEQYF
size: .; J: TRBJ2-1; length: 13; V: TRBV7-9; D: .; DNA: TGTGCCAGCAGCTTGGGTAGCGCCAATGAGCAGTTCTTC; CDR3: CASSLGSANEQFF
size: .; J: TRBJ2-5; length: 15; V: TRBV2; D: TRBD1; DNA: TGTGCCAGCAGTGATAGGGGGCAGGGTCAAGAGACCCAGTACTTC; CDR3: CASSDRGQGQETQYF
size: .; J: TRBJ2-5; length: 19; V: TRBV5-8; D: TRBD1; DNA: TGTGCCAGCAGCTTCATCTGGACAGGGCGAACTAATCTCCAAGAGACCCAGTACTTC; CDR3: CASSFIWTGRTNLQETQYF
size: once; J: TRBJ1-5; length: 17; V: TRBV7-9; D: .; DNA: TGTGCCAGCGGTTCGCAGGGGCTGGGGAACATCAATCAGCCCCAGCATTTT; CDR3: CASGSQGLGNINQPQHF